These 31 T cell receptor beta chains came from one sample sequenced in a study of blood T cell repertoires in COVID-19. Profiled with immunoSEQ multiplex PCR; TCRdb holds only in-frame clones, not every one. The sample consists of approximately 220,000 clones, approximately 90% of them appearing once. Source material: PBMCs or T cells enriched from blood (not recorded which). The receptors stem from a woman in her 40s with acute COVID-19.

The chain carries TRBV27 and TRBJ1-2; the D is unclear. The CDR3 runs to 15 residues. V lost 0 bases to trimming and J lost 2 bases, with 10 bases between them. The germline CDR1 and CDR2 sequences are MNHEY and SMNVEV (reference sequence). CDR3 protein: CASSLSSTRNYGYTF. In nucleotides, the CDR3 is TGTGCCAGCAGTTTATCGTCGACAAGGAACTATGGCTACACCTTC.

The chain links TRBV2 to TRBJ1-1, with D perhaps TRBD1 (5 bases). Trimming stripped 6 bases from V and 1 base from J, with 18 bases between. CDR1 and CDR2 (germline): SNHLY, FYNNEI. The CDR3 is 16 residues long. The CDR3 DNA follows: TGTGCCAGCAGCAGTGGGGGGGGAGGAGGGAACACTGAAGCTTTCTTT. This translates into CASSSGGGGGNTEAFF. The full variable domain, its missing parts supplied by reference TRBV2 and TRBJ1-1, is EPEVTQTPSHQVTQMGQEVILRCVPISNHLYFYWYRQILGQKVEFLVSFYNNEISEKSEIFDDQFSVERPDGSNFTLKIRSTKLEDSAMYFCASSSGGGGGNTEAFFGQGTRLTVV.

With regard to this clone: Other DNA variants within this sample encode the same CDR3. The chain has TRBV6-1 and TRBJ1-2; tentative D call: TRBD1 (5 bases). Germline V CDR1 and CDR2: MNHNS, SASEGT. This CDR3 comprises 14 residues. V was pared by 2 bases and J by 7 bases, with 14 bases between. This CDR3 reads CASSELRSGSGYTF. CDR3 DNA: TGTGCCAGCAGTGAATTAAGGTCAGGGTCTGGCTACACCTTC.

CDR3: CASSFRTATYNSPLHF. The CDR3 DNA sequence: TGTGCCAGCAGCTTCCGGACAGCCACCTATAATTCACCCCTCCACTTT. The chain carries TRBV5-4 and TRBJ1-6; D is possibly TRBD1 (6 bases). The germline gives CDR1 SGHNT, CDR2 YYREEE (reference sequence). With 2 bases removed from V and 2 bases from J, the gap between germline ends came to 11 bases. CDR3 length: 16 residues. Full variable domain (rest looked up from reference TRBV5-4 and TRBJ1-6): ETGVTQSPTHLIKTRGQQVTLRCSSQSGHNTVSWYQQALGQGPQFIFQYYREEENGRGNFPPRFSGLQFPNYSSELNVNALELDDSALYLCASSFRTATYNSPLHFGNGTRLTVT.

This clone was found a few times. This chain links TRBV19 with TRBJ1-5; D is perhaps TRBD1 (6 bases). Trimming removed 8 bases at V and 0 bases at J, with 11 bases between. Germline V CDR1 and CDR2: LNHDA, SQIVND (reference sequence). The CDR3 runs to 14 residues. CDR3 loop: CASEQGHSNQPQHF. For the CDR3, the DNA is TGTGCCAGTGAACAGGGCCATAGCAATCAGCCCCAGCATTTT.

The chain uses TRBV5-6 and TRBJ1-1, with D possibly TRBD1 on 5 matching bases. Trimming stripped 5 bases from V and 1 base from J, with 15 bases between. CDR1 and CDR2 (germline): SGHDT, YYEEEE. CDR3 length: 15 residues. In DNA form, the CDR3 reads TGTGCCAGCAGTCCCCGGGGGTGGGAGAACACTGAAGCTTTCTTT. Translation gives CASSPRGWENTEAFF.

The chain links TRBV27 to TRBJ1-5, with unresolved D. CDR3 length: 13 amino acids. The germline V and J ends were trimmed by 5 bases and 7 bases, with 12 bases remaining between them. Germline V gene sequence: CDR1 MNHEY, CDR2 SMNVEV (reference sequence). DNA for the CDR3: TGTGCCAGCAGTCCCGACCGGAGGCAGCCCCAGCATTTT. Its translation is CASSPDRRQPQHF.

This sequence joins TRBV14 and TRBJ1-1; no clear D. V was trimmed by 2 bases and J by 3 bases, leaving 7 bases between them. Germline V gene lookup returns CDR1 SGHDN and CDR2 FVKESK. This CDR3 comprises 13 residues. The CDR3 region is CASSQSKYTEAFF. Here the CDR3 DNA reads TGTGCCAGCAGCCAATCTAAGTACACTGAAGCTTTCTTT.

The rearrangement links TRBV3-1 (or the pseudogene TRBV3-2) to TRBJ1-6; 9 nucleotides agree with TRBD1. CDR1 is LGHDT, CDR2 YNNKEL, per germline (reference sequence). CDR3 length equals 14 residues. After removal of 6 bases from V and 14 bases from J, the junction contained 11 bases not matched to a gene. The CDR3 nucleotides read TGTGCCAGCAGTCCCCGGGACAGGGAGTGGGCCCTCCACTTT. Translation: CASSPRDREWALHF.

The CDR3 DNA is TGTGCCACCAGCTTTTGGTCTGGGGGGACCTATGGCTACACCTTC. This codes for CATSFWSGGTYGYTF. The chain carries TRBV15 and TRBJ1-2; weak D call: TRBD1 (5 bases). The CDR3 is 15 amino acids. CDR1 is LNHNV and CDR2 is YYDKDF in the germline V gene (reference sequence). V lost 5 bases and J lost 4, with 17 bases in between.

The table lists this clone with a count of one. The CDR3 spells CASSTDSEAFF. CDR3 nucleotide sequence: TGTGCCAGTAGCACGGACTCTGAAGCTTTCTTT. This chain uses TRBV19 with TRBJ1-1, with D uncertain. The ends were cut back, 6 bases at V and 6 bases at J, with 8 bases in the middle. CDR3 length: 11 residues. Per germline, CDR1 LNHDA and CDR2 SQIVND (reference sequence).

The chain recombines TRBV19 with TRBJ1-6; TRBD1 is a possible D gene (5 bases). This CDR3 spans 15 amino acids. Trimming took 3 bases from V and 3 from J, leaving 9 bases between them. CDR1 and CDR2 from the germline V gene are LNHDA and SQIVND (reference sequence). The CDR3 nucleotides read TGTGCCAGTAGTATGACAGAGCTCTATAATTCACCCCTCCACTTT. Translated, it gives CASSMTELYNSPLHF.

The rearrangement joins TRBV7-2 to TRBJ1-2; 7 bases align to TRBD1. Per the germline V gene, CDR1 is SGHTA and CDR2 is FQGNSA. Trimming cost V 7 bases and J 2 bases; bases outside gene matches: 4. The CDR3 sequence is 13 residues long. CDR3 sequence: CASTLDRNYGYTF. As DNA, the CDR3 is TGTGCCAGCACCCTGGACAGGAACTATGGCTACACCTTC.

This clone came up once. The chain combines TRBV6-4 with TRBJ1-2; 7 nucleotides agree with TRBD1. Germline values: CDR1 MRHNA, CDR2 SNTAGT. This CDR3 is 17 amino acids long. With V trimmed by 3 bases and J by 3 bases, 13 bases remained unmatched. CDR3 sequence reads: CASSETGWDSGYYGYTF. The CDR3, as DNA: TGTGCCAGCAGTGAAACTGGATGGGACAGTGGGTACTATGGCTACACCTTC.

This sequence joins TRBV6-5 and TRBJ1-1; 7 nucleotides align to TRBD1. Per the germline V gene, CDR1 is MNHEY and CDR2 is SVGAGI. This CDR3 region has 13 residues. V lost 10 bases to trimming and J lost 1 base; unmatched junction nucleotides: 6. CDR3 region: CATSTGWNTEAFF. The CDR3, as DNA: TGTGCCACCTCGACAGGGTGGAACACTGAAGCTTTCTTT.

This chain joins TRBV19 and TRBJ1-2; possible D gene TRBD1, 6 bases. Germline CDR1 and CDR2: LNHDA and SQIVND (reference sequence). Trimming cost V 5 bases and J 2 bases, with 15 bases left between them. The CDR3 totals 15 residues. The CDR3 loop reads CASSRPGQRNYGYTF. The CDR3 DNA reads TGTGCCAGTAGTCGTCCGGGACAAAGGAACTATGGCTACACCTTC.

J is TRBJ1-1 and V is TRBV12-3 or TRBV12-4, with a weak D call TRBD1 (6 bases). The V end was cut by 5 bases, the J end by 4 bases, with 11 bases between. The CDR3 contains 13 residues. CDR3 amino acids: CASSRKQGTEAFF. In DNA form, the CDR3 reads TGTGCCAGCAGTCGAAAACAGGGCACTGAAGCTTTCTTT.

The chain employs TRBV19 and TRBJ2-2; 7 bases fit TRBD1. Germline-derived CDR1 and CDR2 are LNHDA and SQIVND (reference sequence). There are 15 residues in the CDR3. Trimming cost V 6 bases and J 2 bases; bases outside gene matches: 6. The CDR3 sequence is CASRTGQRNTGELFF. DNA for the CDR3: TGTGCCAGTAGAACGGGACAGAGAAACACCGGGGAGCTGTTTTTT.

The J gene is TRBJ2-7, the V gene TRBV11-2, with D perhaps matching TRBD2 (5 bases). Trimming pared 4 bases from V and 1 base from J, leaving 14 bases between. The length of the CDR3 is 15 residues. CDR1 and CDR2 from the germline V gene are SGHAT and FQNNGV. Written as DNA, the CDR3 is TGTGCCAGCAGCTCTTCGGGGTCGCTATCCTACGAGCAGTACTTC. This translates into CASSSSGSLSYEQYF.

V and J are TRBV4-1 and TRBJ2-2, with TRBD2 as a possible D gene (7 bases). Trimming took 8 bases from V and 4 from J, leaving 14 bases between them. CDR1 MGHRA and CDR2 YSYEKL come from the germline V gene. The CDR3 is 14 amino acids. The CDR3 nucleotides are TGCGCCAGCCATCACGGGGGGCGCACCGGGGAGCTGTTTTTT. This codes for CASHHGGRTGELFF.

CDR3 DNA: TGTGCCAGCTCACTCGTCAGGGGTAGCACTGAAGCTTTCTTT. This translates into CASSLVRGSTEAFF. The chain employs TRBV18 and TRBJ1-1; the D gene is possibly TRBD1 (6 bases). This CDR3 has 14 residues. CDR1 KGHSH and CDR2 LQKENI come from the germline V gene. The V end lost 4 bases, the J end lost 4 bases, and 13 bases lay between the germline ends.

The V gene is TRBV13, the J gene TRBJ2-1; maybe TRBD2 (5 bases). Germline V gives CDR1 PRHDT, CDR2 FYEKMQ (reference sequence). The V and J ends lost 10 bases and 0 bases respectively, with 13 bases between them. There are 14 residues in the CDR3. The CDR3 loop reads CATEGRSSYNEQFF. For the CDR3, the DNA is TGTGCCACCGAGGGCAGGAGCTCCTACAATGAGCAGTTCTTC.

This chain links TRBV7-9 with TRBJ1-2, with D tentatively TRBD1 (5 bases). The germline V gene has CDR1 SEHNR and CDR2 FQNEAQ (reference sequence). The CDR3 is 15 amino acids. The germline V and J ends were trimmed by 3 bases and 5 bases, with 16 bases remaining between them. CDR3 nucleotide sequence: TGTGCCAGCAGCTTGCTCACCCCAGGGCGGTATGGCTACACCTTC. It is translated as CASSLLTPGRYGYTF.

This clone was detected only a few times. The chain links TRBV5-4 to TRBJ1-1; 8 nucleotides line up with TRBD1. The germline V gene has CDR1 SGHNT and CDR2 YYREEE (reference sequence). Trimming cost V 5 bases and J 3 bases; bases outside gene matches: 9. CDR3 length: 15 amino acids. CDR3 in amino acids: CASRPSSGGHTEAFF. The CDR3 region has the DNA TGTGCCAGCAGGCCTTCCTCAGGGGGCCACACTGAAGCTTTCTTT.

The gene calls are TRBV9 and TRBJ1-2; 11 nucleotides align to TRBD1. Trimming cost V 2 bases and J 2 bases; bases outside gene matches: 5. Germline V gene sequence: CDR1 SGDLS, CDR2 YYNGEE. The CDR3 spans 16 residues. CDR3 DNA: TGTGCCAGCAGCGTGCCGGGACAGGGGGGGAACTATGGCTACACCTTC. Encoded protein: CASSVPGQGGNYGYTF.

J is TRBJ2-1 and V is TRBV27; a possible D gene is TRBD2 (6 bases). V lost 3 bases to trimming and J lost 1 base, with 10 bases between them. CDR3 length: 15 residues. Germline values: CDR1 MNHEY, CDR2 SMNVEV (reference sequence). The CDR3 DNA follows: TGTGCCAGCAGTTTTCTGGCGGGGTCCTACAATGAGCAGTTCTTC. This encodes CASSFLAGSYNEQFF.

The V and J genes are TRBV7-2 and TRBJ1-1; D not resolved. The V gene lost 4 bases and the J gene lost 5 bases, with 20 bases spanning the gap. The length of the CDR3 is 16 residues. Germline CDR1 reads SGHTA; CDR2 reads FQGNSA. The CDR3 loop reads CASSYMLEAQGTEAFF. The CDR3, as DNA: TGTGCCAGCAGCTATATGCTTGAGGCCCAAGGTACTGAAGCTTTCTTT.

This clone has more than one count but fewer than ten. V is TRBV6-2 or TRBV6-3 and J is TRBJ2-7, with a possible D match to TRBD2 (5 bases). Germline V gene sequence: CDR1 MNHEY, CDR2 SVGEGT. Trimming stripped 5 bases from V and 4 bases from J, with 9 bases between. The CDR3 extends over 12 amino acids. In DNA form, the CDR3 reads TGTGCCAGCAGTGCGGGTAGTTACGAGCAGTACGTC. This encodes CASSAGSYEQYV.

The count of this clone is one. The chain joins TRBV15 to TRBJ1-4; D perhaps matches TRBD1 (6 bases). The germline gives CDR1 LNHNV, CDR2 YYDKDF (reference sequence). The CDR3 totals 16 residues. V gave up 1 base and J gave up 0 bases, with 9 bases separating them. CDR3 DNA: TGTGCCACCAGCAGAGCAGGGGCGGCAACTAATGAAAAACTGTTTTTT. Its protein product is CATSRAGAATNEKLFF.

V is TRBV5-1 and J is TRBJ1-4, with TRBD1 matching 8 bases. Germline assignment: CDR1 SGHRS and CDR2 YFSETQ. The length of the CDR3 is 15 residues. J was trimmed by 2 bases and V by 4 bases; bases with no gene match: 4. The CDR3 sequence is CASSTGQGTNEKLFF. The CDR3 nucleotides read TGCGCCAGCAGCACCGGACAGGGCACTAATGAAAAACTGTTTTTT.

The rearrangement joins TRBV25-1 to TRBJ1-4; 7 nucleotides line up with TRBD1. J was trimmed by 2 bases and V by 2 bases; bases with no gene match: 5. Germline values: CDR1 MGHDK, CDR2 SYGVNS. This CDR3 spans 16 amino acids. This CDR3 is CASSEPTGRTNEKLFF. In nucleotides, the CDR3 is TGTGCCAGCAGTGAACCGACAGGGAGGACTAATGAAAAACTGTTTTTT.